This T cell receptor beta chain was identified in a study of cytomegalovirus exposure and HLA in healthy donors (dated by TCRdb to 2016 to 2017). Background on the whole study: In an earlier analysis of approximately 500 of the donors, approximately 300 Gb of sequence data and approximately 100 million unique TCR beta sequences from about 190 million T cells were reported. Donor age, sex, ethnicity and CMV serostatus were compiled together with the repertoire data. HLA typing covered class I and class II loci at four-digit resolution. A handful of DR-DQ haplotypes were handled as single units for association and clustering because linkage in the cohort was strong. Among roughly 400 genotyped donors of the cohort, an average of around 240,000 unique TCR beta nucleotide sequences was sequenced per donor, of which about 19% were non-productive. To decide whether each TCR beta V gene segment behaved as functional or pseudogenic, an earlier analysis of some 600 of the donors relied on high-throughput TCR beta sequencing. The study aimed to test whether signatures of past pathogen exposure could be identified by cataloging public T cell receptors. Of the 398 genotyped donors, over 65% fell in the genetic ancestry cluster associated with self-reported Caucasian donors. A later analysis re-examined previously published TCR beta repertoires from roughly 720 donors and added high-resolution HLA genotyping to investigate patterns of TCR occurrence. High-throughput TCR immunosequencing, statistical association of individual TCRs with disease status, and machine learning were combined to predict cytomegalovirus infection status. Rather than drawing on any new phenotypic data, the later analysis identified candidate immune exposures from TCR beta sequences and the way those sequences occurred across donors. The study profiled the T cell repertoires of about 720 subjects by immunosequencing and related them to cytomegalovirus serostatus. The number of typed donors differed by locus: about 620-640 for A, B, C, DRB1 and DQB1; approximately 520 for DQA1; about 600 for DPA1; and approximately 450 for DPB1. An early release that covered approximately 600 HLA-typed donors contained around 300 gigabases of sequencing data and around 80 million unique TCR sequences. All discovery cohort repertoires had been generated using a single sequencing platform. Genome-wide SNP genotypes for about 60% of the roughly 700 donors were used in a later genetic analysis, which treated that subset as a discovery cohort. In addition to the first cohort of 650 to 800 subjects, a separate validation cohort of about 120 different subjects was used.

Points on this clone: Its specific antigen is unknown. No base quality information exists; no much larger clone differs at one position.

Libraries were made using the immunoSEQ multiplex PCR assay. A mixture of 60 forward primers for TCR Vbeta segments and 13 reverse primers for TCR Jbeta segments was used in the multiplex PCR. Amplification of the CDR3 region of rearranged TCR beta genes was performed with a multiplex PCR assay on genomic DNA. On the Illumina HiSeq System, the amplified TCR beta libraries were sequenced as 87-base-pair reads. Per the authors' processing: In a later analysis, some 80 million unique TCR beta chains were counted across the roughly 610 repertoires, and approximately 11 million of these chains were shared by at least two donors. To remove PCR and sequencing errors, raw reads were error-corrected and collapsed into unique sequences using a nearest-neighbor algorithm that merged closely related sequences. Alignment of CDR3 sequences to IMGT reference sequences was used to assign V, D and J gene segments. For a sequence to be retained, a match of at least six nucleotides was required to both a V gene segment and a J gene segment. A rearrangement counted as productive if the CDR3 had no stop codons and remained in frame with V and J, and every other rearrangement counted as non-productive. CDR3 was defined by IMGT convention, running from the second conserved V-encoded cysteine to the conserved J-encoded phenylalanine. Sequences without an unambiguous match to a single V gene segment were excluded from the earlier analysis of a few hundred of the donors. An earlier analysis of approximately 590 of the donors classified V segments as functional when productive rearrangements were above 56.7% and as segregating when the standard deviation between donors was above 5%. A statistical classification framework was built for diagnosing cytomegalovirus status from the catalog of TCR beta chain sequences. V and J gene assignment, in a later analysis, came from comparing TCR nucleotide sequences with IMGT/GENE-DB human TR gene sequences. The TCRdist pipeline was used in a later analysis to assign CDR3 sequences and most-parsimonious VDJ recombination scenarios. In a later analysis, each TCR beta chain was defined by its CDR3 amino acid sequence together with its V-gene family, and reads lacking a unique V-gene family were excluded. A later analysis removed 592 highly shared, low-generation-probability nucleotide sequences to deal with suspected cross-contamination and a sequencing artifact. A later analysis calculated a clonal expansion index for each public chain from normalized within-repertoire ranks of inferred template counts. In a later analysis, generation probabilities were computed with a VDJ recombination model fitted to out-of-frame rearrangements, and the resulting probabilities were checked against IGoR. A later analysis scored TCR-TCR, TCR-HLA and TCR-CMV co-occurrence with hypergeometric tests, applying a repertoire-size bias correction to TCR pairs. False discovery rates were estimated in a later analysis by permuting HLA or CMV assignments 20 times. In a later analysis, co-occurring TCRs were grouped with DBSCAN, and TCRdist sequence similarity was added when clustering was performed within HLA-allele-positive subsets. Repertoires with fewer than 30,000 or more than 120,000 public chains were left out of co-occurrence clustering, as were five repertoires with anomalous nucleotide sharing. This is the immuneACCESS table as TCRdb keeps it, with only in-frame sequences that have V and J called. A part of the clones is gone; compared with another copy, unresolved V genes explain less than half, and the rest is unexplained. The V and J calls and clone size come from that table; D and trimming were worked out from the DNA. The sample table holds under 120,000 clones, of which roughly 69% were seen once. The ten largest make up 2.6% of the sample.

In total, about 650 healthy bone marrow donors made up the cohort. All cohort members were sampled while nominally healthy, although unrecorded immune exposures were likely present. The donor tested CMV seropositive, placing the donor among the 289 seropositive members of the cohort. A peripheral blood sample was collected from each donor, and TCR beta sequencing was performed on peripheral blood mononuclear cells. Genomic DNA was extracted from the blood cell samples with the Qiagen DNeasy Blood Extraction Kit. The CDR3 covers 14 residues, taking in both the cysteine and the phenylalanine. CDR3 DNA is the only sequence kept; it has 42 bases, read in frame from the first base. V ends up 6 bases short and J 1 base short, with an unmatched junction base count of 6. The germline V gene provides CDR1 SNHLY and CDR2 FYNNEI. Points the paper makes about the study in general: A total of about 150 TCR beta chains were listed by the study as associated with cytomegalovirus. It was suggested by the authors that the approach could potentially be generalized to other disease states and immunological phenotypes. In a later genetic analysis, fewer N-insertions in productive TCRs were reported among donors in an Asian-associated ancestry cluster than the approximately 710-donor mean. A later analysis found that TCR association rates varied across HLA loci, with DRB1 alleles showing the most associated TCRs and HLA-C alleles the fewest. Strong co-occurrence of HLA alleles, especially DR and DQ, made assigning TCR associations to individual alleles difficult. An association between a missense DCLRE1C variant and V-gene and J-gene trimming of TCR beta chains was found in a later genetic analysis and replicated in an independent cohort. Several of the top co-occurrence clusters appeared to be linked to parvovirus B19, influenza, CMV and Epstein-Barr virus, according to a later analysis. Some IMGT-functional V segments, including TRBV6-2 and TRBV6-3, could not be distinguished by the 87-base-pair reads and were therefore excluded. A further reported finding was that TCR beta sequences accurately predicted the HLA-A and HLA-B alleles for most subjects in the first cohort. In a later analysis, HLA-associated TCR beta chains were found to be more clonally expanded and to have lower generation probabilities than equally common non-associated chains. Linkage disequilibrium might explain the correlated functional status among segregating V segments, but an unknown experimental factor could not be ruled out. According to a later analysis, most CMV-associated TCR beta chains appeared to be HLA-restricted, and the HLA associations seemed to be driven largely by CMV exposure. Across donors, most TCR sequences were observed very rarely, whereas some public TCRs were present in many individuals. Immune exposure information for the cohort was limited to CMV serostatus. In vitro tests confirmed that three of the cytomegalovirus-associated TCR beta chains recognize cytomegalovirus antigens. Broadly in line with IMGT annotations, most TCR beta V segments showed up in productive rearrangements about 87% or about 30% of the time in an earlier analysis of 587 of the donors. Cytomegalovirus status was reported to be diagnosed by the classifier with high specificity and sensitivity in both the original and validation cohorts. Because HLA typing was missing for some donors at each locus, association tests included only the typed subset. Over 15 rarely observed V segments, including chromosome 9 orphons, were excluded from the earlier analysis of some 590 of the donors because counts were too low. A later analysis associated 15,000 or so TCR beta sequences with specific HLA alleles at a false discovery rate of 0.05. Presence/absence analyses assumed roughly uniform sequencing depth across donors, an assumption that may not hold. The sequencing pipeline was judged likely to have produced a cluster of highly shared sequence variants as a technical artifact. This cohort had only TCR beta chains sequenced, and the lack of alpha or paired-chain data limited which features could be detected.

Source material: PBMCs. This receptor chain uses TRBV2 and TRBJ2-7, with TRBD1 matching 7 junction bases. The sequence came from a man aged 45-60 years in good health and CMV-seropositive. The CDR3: CASSRTGLSYEQYF. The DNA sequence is TGTGCCAGCAGCCGGACAGGTCTGTCCTACGAGCAGTACTTC. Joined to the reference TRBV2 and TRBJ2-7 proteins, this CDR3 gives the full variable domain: EPEVTQTPSHQVTQMGQEVILRCVPISNHLYFYWYRQILGQKVEFLVSFYNNEISEKSEIFDDQFSVERPDGSNFTLKIRSTKLEDSAMYFCASSRTGLSYEQYFGPGTRLTVT.